This T cell receptor beta chain was recorded in a study of blood T cell repertoires in COVID-19. At the level of the study: The samples span acute and convalescent COVID-19 from the United States, Italy and Spain. From T cells, B-cell-depleted T cells, or PBMCs came the material, which was cDNA or gDNA.

Data came from immunoSEQ multiplex PCR; TCRdb stores just in-frame clones and leaves some out. The table lists just over 300,000 clones, 90% of them singletons, with 3.5% to 4.5% in the top ten. The V segment lost 8 bases and the J segment 2 bases; nucleotides outside the gene matches: 10. Germline values: CDR1 SQVTM, CDR2 ANQGSEA. This CDR3 spans 14 amino acids. The V gene is TRBV29-1, the J gene TRBJ2-3, with 7 bases identical to TRBD2. The TCR originated in a woman aged 18-30 years with acute COVID-19. Sequenced sample: PBMCs or T cells enriched from blood (not recorded which). The CDR3 DNA reads TGCAGCCCTCTCCTAGCGGATTACACAGATACGCAGTATTTT. Translated, it gives CSPLLADYTDTQYF.